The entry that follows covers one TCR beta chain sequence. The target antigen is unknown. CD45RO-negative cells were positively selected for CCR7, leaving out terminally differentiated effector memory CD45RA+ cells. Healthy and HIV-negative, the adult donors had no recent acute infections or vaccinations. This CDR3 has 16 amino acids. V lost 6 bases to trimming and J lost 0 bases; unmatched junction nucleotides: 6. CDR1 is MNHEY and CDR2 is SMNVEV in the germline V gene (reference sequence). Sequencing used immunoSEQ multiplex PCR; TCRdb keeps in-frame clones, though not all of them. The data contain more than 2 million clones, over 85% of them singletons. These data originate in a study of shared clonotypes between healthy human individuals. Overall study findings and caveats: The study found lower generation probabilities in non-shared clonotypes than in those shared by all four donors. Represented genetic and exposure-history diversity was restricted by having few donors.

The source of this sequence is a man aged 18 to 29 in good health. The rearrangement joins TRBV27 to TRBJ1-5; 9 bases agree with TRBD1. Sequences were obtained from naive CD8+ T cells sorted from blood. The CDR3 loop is CASSTGGGYSNQPQHF. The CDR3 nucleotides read TGTGCCAGCAGCACAGGGGGCGGGTATAGCAATCAGCCCCAGCATTTT.